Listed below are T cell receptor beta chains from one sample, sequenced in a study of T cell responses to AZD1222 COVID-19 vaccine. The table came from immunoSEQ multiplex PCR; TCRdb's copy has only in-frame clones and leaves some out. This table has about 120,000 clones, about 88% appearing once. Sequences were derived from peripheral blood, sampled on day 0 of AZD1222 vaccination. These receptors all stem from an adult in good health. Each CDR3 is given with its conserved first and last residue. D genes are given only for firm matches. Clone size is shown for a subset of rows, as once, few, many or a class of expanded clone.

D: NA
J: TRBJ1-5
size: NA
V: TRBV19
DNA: TGTGCCAGTAGCAACACCGGGGGCAATCAGCCCCAGCATTTT
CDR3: CASSNTGGNQPQHF

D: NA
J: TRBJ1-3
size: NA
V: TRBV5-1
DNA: TGCGCCAGCAGCTTGGGACCGGAGGCTGGAAACACCATATATTTT
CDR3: CASSLGPEAGNTIYF

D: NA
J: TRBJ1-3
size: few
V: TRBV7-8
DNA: TGTGCCAGCAGTCTAGCCATGGACATTCGGTGGGGAAACACCATATATTTT
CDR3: CASSLAMDIRWGNTIYF

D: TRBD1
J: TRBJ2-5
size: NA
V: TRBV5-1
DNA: TGCGCCAGCAGCTTGGATTTGACAGGGGTCCTGGAGACCCAGTACTTC
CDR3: CASSLDLTGVLETQYF

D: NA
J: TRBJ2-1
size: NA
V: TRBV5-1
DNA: TGCGCCAGCGCCCCGGTGGGGGGTCCCTACAATGAGCAGTTCTTC
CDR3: CASAPVGGPYNEQFF

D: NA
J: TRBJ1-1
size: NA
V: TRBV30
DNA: TGTGCCTGGAGTGTAGTCGGCCCTAGGGATGCAGAATTT
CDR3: CAWSVVGPRDAEF

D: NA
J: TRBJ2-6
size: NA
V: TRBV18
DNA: TGTGCCAGCTCAGCAGACTCTGGGGCCAACGTCCTGACTTTC
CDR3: CASSADSGANVLTF

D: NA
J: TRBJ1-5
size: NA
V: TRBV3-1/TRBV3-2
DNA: TGTGCCAGCAGCCAAGGGGGCAGCAATCAGCCCCAGCATTTT
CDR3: CASSQGGSNQPQHF

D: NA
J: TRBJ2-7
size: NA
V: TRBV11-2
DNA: TGTGCCAGCACCCCTAATAGAGCGTACGAGCAGTACTTC
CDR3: CASTPNRAYEQYF

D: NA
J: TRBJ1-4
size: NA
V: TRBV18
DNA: TGTGCCAGCTCACCACTTAGCGGAGCCACTAATGAAAAACTGTTTTTT
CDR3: CASSPLSGATNEKLFF

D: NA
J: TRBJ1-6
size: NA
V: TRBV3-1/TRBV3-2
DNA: TGTGCCAGCAGCCAATATCAGGGTGGAACACCCCTCCACTTT
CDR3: CASSQYQGGTPLHF

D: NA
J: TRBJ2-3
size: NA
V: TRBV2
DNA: TGTGCCAGCAGTGAAGACAGGGTCGCTGGGGATACGCAGTATTTT
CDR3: CASSEDRVAGDTQYF

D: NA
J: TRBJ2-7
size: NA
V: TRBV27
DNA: TGTGCCAGCAGTTCAAGCTCCGGGACAAAGTACTACGAGCAGTACTTC
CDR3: CASSSSSGTKYYEQYF

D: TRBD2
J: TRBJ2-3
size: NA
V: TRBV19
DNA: TGTGCCAGTGCTCCTCCAGCGGGGCAACCCACAGATACGCAGTATTTT
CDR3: CASAPPAGQPTDTQYF

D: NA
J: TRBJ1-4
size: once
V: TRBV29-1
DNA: TGCAGCGTTGAAGACCAAAGTCCAAATGAAAAACTGTTTTTT
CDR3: CSVEDQSPNEKLFF

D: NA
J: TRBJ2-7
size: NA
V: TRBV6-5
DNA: TGTGCCAGCAGGGCATACAGGGGGGGCGAGCAGTACTTC
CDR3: CASRAYRGGEQYF

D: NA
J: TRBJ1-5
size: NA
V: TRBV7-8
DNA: TGTGCCAGCAGTGTAGGCGGGATTAGCAATCAGCCCCAGCATTTT
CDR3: CASSVGGISNQPQHF

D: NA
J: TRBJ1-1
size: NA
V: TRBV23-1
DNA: TGCGCCAGCAGTCGAAGGGAGACCTCGAACACTGAAGCTTTCTTT
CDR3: CASSRRETSNTEAFF

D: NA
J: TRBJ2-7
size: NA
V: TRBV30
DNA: TGTGCCGGAGGGGGCTCCGGCGAGCAGTACTTC
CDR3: CAGGGSGEQYF

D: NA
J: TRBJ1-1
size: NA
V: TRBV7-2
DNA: TGTGCCAGCAGCTTAGCCGGGGGCGGTTATGGAACTGAAGCTTTCTTT
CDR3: CASSLAGGGYGTEAFF

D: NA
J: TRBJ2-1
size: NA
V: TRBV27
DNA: TGTGCCAGCACCCCCCAGGGGTCACATGAGCAGTTCTTC
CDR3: CASTPQGSHEQFF

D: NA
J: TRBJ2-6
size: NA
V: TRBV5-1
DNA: TGCGCCAGCAGCTTGGGCTCTGGGGCCAACGTCCTGACTTTC
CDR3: CASSLGSGANVLTF

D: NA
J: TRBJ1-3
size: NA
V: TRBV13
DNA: TGTGCCAGCAGCTCGTGGAAAGGGGGCTCTGGAAACACCATATATTTT
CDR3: CASSSWKGGSGNTIYF

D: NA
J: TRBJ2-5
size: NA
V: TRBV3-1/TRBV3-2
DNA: TGTGCCAGCAGCCAAGATGACTCTAAAGGGGCCCAGTACTTC
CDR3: CASSQDDSKGAQYF

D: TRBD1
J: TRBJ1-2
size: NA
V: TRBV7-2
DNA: TGTGCCAGCAGCCCAGCGGGACAGGGATTCGGCTACACCTTC
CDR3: CASSPAGQGFGYTF

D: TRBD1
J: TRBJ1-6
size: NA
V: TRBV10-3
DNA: TGTGCCATCAGTGAGTCGGAACCGGGACAGTATAATTCACCCCTCCACTTT
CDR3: CAISESEPGQYNSPLHF

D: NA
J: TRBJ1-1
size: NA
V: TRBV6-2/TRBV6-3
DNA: TGTGCCAGCAGTTACCTGGGGTTAGCTTTCTTT
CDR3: CASSYLGLAFF

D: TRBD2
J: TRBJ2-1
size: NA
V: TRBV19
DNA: TGTGCCAGTAGTCCCAGCGGGAGATTGGCCGATGAGCAGTTCTTC
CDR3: CASSPSGRLADEQFF

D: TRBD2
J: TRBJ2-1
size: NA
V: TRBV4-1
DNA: TGCGCCAGCAGCCAAGTTCGGACTAGCGTTGACGATGAGCAGTTCTTC
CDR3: CASSQVRTSVDDEQFF

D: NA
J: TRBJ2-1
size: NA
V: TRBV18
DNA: TGTGCCAGCTCACCGGGGTTACAAGGCTCCTACAATGAGCAGTTCTTC
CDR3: CASSPGLQGSYNEQFF

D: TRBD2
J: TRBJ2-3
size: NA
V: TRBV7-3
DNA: TGTGCCAGCAGCCGGGGGGTTACAGATACGCAGTATTTT
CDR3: CASSRGVTDTQYF

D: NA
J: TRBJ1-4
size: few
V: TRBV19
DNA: TGTGCCAGTAGTCTGACGCTAGGAGAGTGGGAAAAACTGTTTTTT
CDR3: CASSLTLGEWEKLFF

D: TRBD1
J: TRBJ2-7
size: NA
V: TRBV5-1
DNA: TGCGCCAGCAGCTCGACAGGGAGCGCCTACGAGCAGTACTTC
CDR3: CASSSTGSAYEQYF

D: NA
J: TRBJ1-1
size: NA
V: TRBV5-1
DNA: TGCGCCAGCAGCTTAGAAGGACTCCTGAACACTGAAGCTTTCTTT
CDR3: CASSLEGLLNTEAFF

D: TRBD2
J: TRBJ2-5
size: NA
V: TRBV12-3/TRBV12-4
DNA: TGTGCCAGCAGCTCGGGGGAGGGGGAGACCCAGTACTTC
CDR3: CASSSGEGETQYF

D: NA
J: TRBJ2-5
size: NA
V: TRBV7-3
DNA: TGTGCCAGCAGCTTATCCAGTACGGGGACCCAGTACTTC
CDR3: CASSLSSTGTQYF

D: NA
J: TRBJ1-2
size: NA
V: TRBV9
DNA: TGTGCCAGCAGCGTAGAAGGCAGAGATTATGGCTACACCTTC
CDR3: CASSVEGRDYGYTF

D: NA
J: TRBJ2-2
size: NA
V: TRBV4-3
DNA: TGCGCCAGCAGCCGCACAGTGAGAACCGGGGAGCTGTTTTTT
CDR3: CASSRTVRTGELFF

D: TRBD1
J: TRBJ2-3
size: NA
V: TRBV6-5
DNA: TGTGCCAGCAGTCCGGGACAGGGGAAGGATACGCAGTATTTT
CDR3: CASSPGQGKDTQYF

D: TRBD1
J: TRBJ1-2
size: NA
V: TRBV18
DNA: TGTGCCAGCTCACCGGGGACAGGAGGGGTTGGCTACACCTTC
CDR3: CASSPGTGGVGYTF

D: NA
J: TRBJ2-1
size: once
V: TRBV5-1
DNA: TGCGCCAGCAGCCCGGGATTTTCAAATGAGCAGTTCTTC
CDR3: CASSPGFSNEQFF

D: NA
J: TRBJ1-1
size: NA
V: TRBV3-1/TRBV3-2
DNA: TGTGCCAGCAGCCAAGAAATGGCGGGGAACACTGAAGCTTTCTTT
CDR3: CASSQEMAGNTEAFF

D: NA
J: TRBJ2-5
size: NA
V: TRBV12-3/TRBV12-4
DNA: TGTGCCAGCAGTTCACGGGGGCGGGAGACCCAGTACTTC
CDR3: CASSSRGRETQYF

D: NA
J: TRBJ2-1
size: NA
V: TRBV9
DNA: TGTGCCAGCAGCGTAGGCGGGTCGAGCTCCTACAATGAGCAGTTCTTC
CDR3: CASSVGGSSSYNEQFF

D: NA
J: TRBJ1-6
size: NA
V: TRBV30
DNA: TGTGCCTGGAGTGAAGGGACGGCCAATTCACCCCTCCACTTT
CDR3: CAWSEGTANSPLHF

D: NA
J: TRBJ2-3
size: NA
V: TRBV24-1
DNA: TGTGCCACCAGTGATAGAGGGGGAGGGTCAGATACGCAGTATTTT
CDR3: CATSDRGGGSDTQYF

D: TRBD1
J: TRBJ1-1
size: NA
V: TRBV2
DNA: TGTGCCAGCAGCCGGGACAGGGGTTACACTGAAGCTTTCTTT
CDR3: CASSRDRGYTEAFF

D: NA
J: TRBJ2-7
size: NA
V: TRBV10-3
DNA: TGTGCCATCAGGCCGGCCGGGACCTACTACGAGCAGTACTTC
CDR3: CAIRPAGTYYEQYF

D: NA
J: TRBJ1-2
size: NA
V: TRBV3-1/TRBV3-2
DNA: TGTGCCAGCAGGCAACAGGGTGGAAGTGGCTACACCTTC
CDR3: CASRQQGGSGYTF

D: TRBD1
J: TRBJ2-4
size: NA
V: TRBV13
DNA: TGTGCCAGCAGCCCAGGACAGGGGATGAACATTCAGTACTTC
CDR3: CASSPGQGMNIQYF

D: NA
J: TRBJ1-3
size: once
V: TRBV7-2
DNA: TGTGCCAGCAGCCGGGAGACGGGAAACACCATATATTTT
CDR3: CASSRETGNTIYF

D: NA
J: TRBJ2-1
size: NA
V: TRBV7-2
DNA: TGTGCCAGCAGCTGGCGGAATGAGCAGTTCTTC
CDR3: CASSWRNEQFF